The TCR beta chain described here comes from a study of PD-L1 blockade in urothelial cancer. Spike-ins of synthetic TCR analog templates went into each PCR. Sequencing used immunoSEQ multiplex PCR; TCRdb keeps in-frame clones, though not all of them. Seen here are some 40,000 clones, roughly four fifths observed once, and the top ten hold around 20%. CDR3 size: 19 residues. CDR1 MGHRA and CDR2 YSYEKL come from the germline V gene. Trimming removed 1 base from V and 2 bases from J; junction bases left unmatched: 13. About this clone itself: Its specificity is unknown.

Study-level findings and limits: Durable benefit was linked to greater 3-week expansion of tumor-associated blood clones.

This clonotype was obtained from a man aged 60 to 75 with urothelial cancer. The source was PBMCs, collected around atezolizumab (anti-PD-L1) treatment. The V call is TRBV4-1, the J call TRBJ1-5, with TRBD1 matching over 8 bases. The CDR3 reads CASSQASGQGDFGNQPQHF. Here the CDR3 DNA reads TGCGCCAGCAGCCAAGCATCAGGACAGGGAGATTTCGGCAATCAGCCCCAGCATTTT.